One sample yielded the 20 T cell receptor beta chains listed below, sequenced in a study of T cell repertoires in cytomegalovirus infection. TCRdb called the reads again in MiXCR, with one record for every CDR3 protein. The sample lists about 900,000 distinct CDR3 sequences; around 30% were seen once. These receptors' antigens are unknown. The source material was cultured CD8+ T cells from PBMCs, sampled from culture after CMV antigen stimulation. The receptors derive from a human donor in good health (CMV status not recorded). Some clones in this sample may be carry-over from other donors' samples.

The count of this clonotype is one. A clone one base away is much larger, so this may be a read error. CDR3 sequence (DNA): TGTGCCAGCAGCACCTCCGGGACAGGGGAAATAGATGAGCAGTTCTTC. Its translation: CASSTSGTGEIDEQFF. The chain links TRBV7-8 to TRBJ2-1; 10 positions match TRBD1. The CDR3 spans 16 residues. V was clipped by 5 bases and J by 8 bases; unmatched bases: 12. Looked up from germline, CDR1 is SGHVS and CDR2 is FQNEAQ.

This clonotype was found a few times. The CDR3 here is CASSELGTGNSPLHF. The DNA for the CDR3 is TGTGCCAGCAGTGAACTGGGAACTGGAAATTCACCCCTCCACTTT. The rearrangement links TRBV2 to TRBJ1-6; D gene ambiguous. CDR1 SNHLY and CDR2 FYNNEI come from the germline V gene. V was clipped by 2 bases and J by 7 bases, with 12 bases between them. This CDR3 has 15 amino acids.

This clonotype was counted ten times or more. The V and J genes are TRBV7-8 and TRBJ2-5; either TRBD1 or TRBD2 may fit D (5 bases each). The V gene's germline CDR1 is SGHVS and CDR2 FQNEAQ. V was trimmed by 1 base and J by 2 bases, leaving 20 bases between them. CDR3 length: 18 residues. CDR3 DNA sequence: TGTGCCAGCAGCTTAGTGATCTCCGGGACCTCATATCAAGAGACCCAGTACTTC. Translation: CASSLVISGTSYQETQYF.

The J gene is TRBJ1-3, the V gene TRBV7-2; 9 nucleotides match TRBD1. The CDR3 covers 15 residues. Per the germline V gene, CDR1 is SGHTA and CDR2 is FQGNSA. The V and J ends lost 3 bases and 1 base, in that order; junction bases with no gene match: 1. The CDR3: CASSFGTGSGNTIYF. The CDR3 nucleotides read TGTGCCAGCAGCTTCGGGACAGGGTCTGGAAACACCATATATTTT.

This clonotype has only a few counts. This chain links TRBV19 with TRBJ1-5, with D perhaps TRBD1 (5 bases). V was clipped by 5 bases and J by 6 bases, with 14 bases between them. Germline CDR1 LNHDA, CDR2 SQIVND (reference sequence). This CDR3 region has 14 residues. CDR3 sequence: CASSSDWGTQPQHF. The CDR3 DNA is TGTGCCAGTAGTTCCGACTGGGGGACTCAGCCCCAGCATTTT. The full variable domain, with the rest looked up from reference TRBV19 and TRBJ1-5, is DGGITQSPKYLFRKEGQNVTLSCEQNLNHDAMYWYRQDPGQGLRLIYYSQIVNDFQKGDIAEGYSVSREKKESFPLTVTSAQKNPTAFYLCASSSDWGTQPQHFGDGTRLSIL.

V is TRBV13 and J is TRBJ2-5, with D maybe TRBD1 (6 bases). Germline V gives CDR1 PRHDT, CDR2 FYEKMQ (reference sequence). This CDR3 is 17 amino acids long. V was pared by 5 bases and J by 5 bases, with 24 bases between. CDR3 coding DNA: TGTGCCAGCAGCCCCCACCTGGACAGAAAGGGTGGGGAGACCCAGTACTTC. Translating it yields CASSPHLDRKGGETQYF.

This clonotype was seen a few times. V and J are TRBV6-2 or TRBV6-3 and TRBJ1-1; D unresolved. Trimming pared 10 bases from V and 4 bases from J, leaving 10 bases between. The germline V gene has CDR1 MNHEY and CDR2 SVGEGT. This CDR3 is 11 amino acids long. DNA for the CDR3: TGTGCCATATCGACGTTCACTGAAGCTTTCTTT. It is translated as CAISTFTEAFF.

Comment on this clonotype: The junction differs from germline at one of its ends, possibly a read error. J is TRBJ2-4 and V is TRBV6-2 or TRBV6-3, with TRBD2 identical over 8 bases. The CDR3 covers 18 residues. Per the germline V gene, CDR1 is MNHEY and CDR2 is SVGEGT. CDR3 protein: CASSQAAGARLAENIQYF. The CDR3 DNA follows: TGTGCCAGCAGTCAAGCAGCGGGGGCGAGGCTAGCCGAAAACATTCAGTACTTC.

This clonotype has more than one count but fewer than ten. The chain combines TRBV7-6 with TRBJ1-6; D possibly corresponds to TRBD1 (5 bases). Germline V CDR1 and CDR2: SGHVS, FNYEAQ. CDR3 size: 18 residues. Trimming took off 0 bases at V and 10 bases at J, with 22 bases between the two ends. CDR3 nucleotide sequence: TGTGCCAGCAGCTTAGCAGGAGGAACCCAGGGAACTCGATCACCCCTCCACTTT. Its translation: CASSLAGGTQGTRSPLHF.

This rearrangement joins TRBV20-1 to TRBJ2-3; D unresolved. V was clipped by 5 bases and J by 8 bases, with 11 bases between them. Germline assignment: CDR1 DFQATT and CDR2 SNEGSKA (reference sequence). The CDR3 runs to 11 residues. The CDR3 coding sequence is TGCAGTGCTCGTAGGGATCGTACGCAGTATTTT. It translates to CSARRDRTQYF.

The chain links TRBV7-9 to TRBJ2-5; D not resolved. The germline V gene has CDR1 SEHNR and CDR2 FQNEAQ (reference sequence). The length of the CDR3 is 16 residues. Trimming left V 5 bases short and J 5 bases short, with 21 bases between. The CDR3 region is CASSPPSERGMETQYF. CDR3 coding DNA: TGTGCCAGCAGCCCCCCGTCCGAGCGTGGGATGGAGACCCAGTACTTC.

V gene TRBV12-3 or TRBV12-4 combines with J gene TRBJ1-1; D is undetermined. Trimming removed 3 bases from V and 8 bases from J, with 10 bases in between. This CDR3 is built from 12 residues. CDR3 sequence (DNA): TGTGCCAGCAGTTTTACCCCCGAAGAAGCTTTCTTT. This sequence encodes CASSFTPEEAFF.

The CDR3 DNA reads as TGTGCCAGCAGTGGTGGACAGGGAACTCAGCCCCAGCATTTT. Its translation: CASSGGQGTQPQHF. The V call is TRBV2, the J call TRBJ1-5; 8 positions match TRBD1. Germline CDR1 SNHLY, CDR2 FYNNEI. With V trimmed by 4 bases and J by 6 bases, 5 bases remained unmatched. The CDR3 is 14 residues long. Combining the CDR3 with reference TRBV2 and TRBJ1-5 gives the whole variable domain EPEVTQTPSHQVTQMGQEVILRCVPISNHLYFYWYRQILGQKVEFLVSFYNNEISEKSEIFDDQFSVERPDGSNFTLKIRSTKLEDSAMYFCASSGGQGTQPQHFGDGTRLSIL.

This chain joins TRBV4-1 and TRBJ2-2; D is unclear. The V end was cut by 1 base, the J end by 6 bases, with 12 bases between. CDR3 length equals 15 residues. CDR1 and CDR2 (germline): MGHRA, YSYEKL. The CDR3 is CASSQALSRAGELFF. As DNA, the CDR3 is TGCGCCAGCAGCCAAGCGTTGAGCCGGGCCGGGGAGCTGTTTTTT.

A few counts support this clonotype. This chain joins TRBV5-6 and TRBJ2-7; 10 bases agree with TRBD1. The V gene end was trimmed by 2 bases and the J gene end by 2 bases; junction bases not matched to a gene: 4. CDR3 length equals 15 residues. The germline gives CDR1 SGHDT, CDR2 YYEEEE. CDR3 DNA: TGTGCCAGCAGCTTCACGGGACAGGGGACCTACGAGCAGTACTTC. Translating gives CASSFTGQGTYEQYF.

This clonotype appeared a few times. The chain uses TRBV27 and TRBJ1-1, with D tentatively TRBD1 (5 bases). V lost 5 bases to trimming and J lost 7 bases, with 14 bases between them. The V gene's germline CDR1 is MNHEY and CDR2 SMNVEV (reference sequence). The CDR3 has 13 residues. The CDR3 loop reads CASSPAVGVEAFF. DNA of the CDR3: TGTGCCAGCAGTCCAGCCGTGGGGGTTGAAGCTTTCTTT.

V gene TRBV7-2 combines with J gene TRBJ2-5, with 10 nucleotides matching TRBD2. The ends lost 3 bases at V and 5 bases at J; junction bases unmatched: 9. The germline V gene encodes CDR1 SGHTA and CDR2 FQGNSA. This CDR3 contains 16 residues. CDR3 sequence reads: CASSLLSGGARETQYF. In DNA form, the CDR3 reads TGTGCCAGCAGCTTGCTGAGCGGGGGGGCTCGTGAGACCCAGTACTTC.

The chain couples TRBV6-2 or TRBV6-3 to TRBJ1-2; 8 nucleotides match TRBD1. The CDR3 contains 15 residues. Per the germline V gene, CDR1 is MNHEY and CDR2 is SVGEGT. The V and J ends lost 7 bases and 5 bases, in that order; junction bases with no gene match: 12. The CDR3 coding sequence is TGTGCCAGCAATCATCCACGGACAGGGCTATATGGCTACACCTTC. Protein sequence: CASNHPRTGLYGYTF.

The CDR3 coding sequence is TGTGCCAGCAGCTCACGACTCGCCTCCTACAATGAGCAGTTCTTC. This codes for CASSSRLASYNEQFF. The chain joins TRBV13 to TRBJ2-1; D call uncertain. V was shortened by 4 bases and J by 0 bases, with 10 bases between the two germline ends. This CDR3 has 15 amino acids. Germline V lookup: CDR1 PRHDT, CDR2 FYEKMQ (reference sequence).

There are a few counts of this clonotype. CDR3 amino acids: CASSWQGTNEKLFF. CDR3 coding DNA: TGTGCCAGCAGCTGGCAGGGAACTAATGAAAAACTGTTTTTT. The J gene is TRBJ1-4, the V gene TRBV7-8; a possible D gene is TRBD1 (5 bases). V dropped 4 bases and J dropped 1 base, with 7 bases sitting between them. CDR3 length equals 14 residues. Per germline, CDR1 SGHVS and CDR2 FQNEAQ.